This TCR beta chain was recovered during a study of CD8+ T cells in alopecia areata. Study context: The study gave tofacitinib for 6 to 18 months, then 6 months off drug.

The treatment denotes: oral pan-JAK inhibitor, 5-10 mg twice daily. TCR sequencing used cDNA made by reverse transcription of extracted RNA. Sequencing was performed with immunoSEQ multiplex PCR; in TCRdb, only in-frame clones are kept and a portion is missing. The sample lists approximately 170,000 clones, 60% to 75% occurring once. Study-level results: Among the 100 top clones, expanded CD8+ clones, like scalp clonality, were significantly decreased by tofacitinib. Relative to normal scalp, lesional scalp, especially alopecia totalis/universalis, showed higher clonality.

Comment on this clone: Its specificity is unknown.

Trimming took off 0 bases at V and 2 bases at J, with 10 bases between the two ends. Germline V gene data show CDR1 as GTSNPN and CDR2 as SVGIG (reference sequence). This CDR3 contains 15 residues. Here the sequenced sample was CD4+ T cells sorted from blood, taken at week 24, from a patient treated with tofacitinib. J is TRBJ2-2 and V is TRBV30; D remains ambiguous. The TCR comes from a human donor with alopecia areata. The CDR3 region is CAWSVMNRNTGELFF. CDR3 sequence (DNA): TGTGCCTGGAGTGTAATGAACCGAAACACCGGGGAGCTGTTTTTT. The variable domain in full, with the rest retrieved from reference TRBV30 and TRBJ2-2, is SQTIHQWPATLVQPVGSPLSLECTVEGTSNPNLYWYRQAAGRGLQLLFYSVGIGQISSEVPQNLSASRPQDRQFILSSKKLLLSDSGFYLCAWSVMNRNTGELFFGEGSRLTVL.